This T cell receptor (beta chain) was found in a study of OX40 agonist ivuxolimab in advanced cancers. Profiling relied on immunoSEQ multiplex PCR, and the TCRdb table lists in-frame clones only, not all of them. This sample has approximately 78,000 clones, with around 89% found just once. CDR3 length: 13 amino acids. The germline V and J ends were trimmed by 4 bases and 5 bases, with 8 bases remaining between them. Per the germline V gene, CDR1 is MNHEY and CDR2 is SVGAGI. This clonotype originated in an adult with an advanced solid tumor such as melanoma, head and neck, liver or kidney cancer. The J gene is TRBJ1-4, the V gene TRBV6-5, with D perhaps TRBD1 (5 bases). Here the sequenced sample was CD4+ or CD8+ T cells sorted from blood, taken in a trial of the OX40 agonist ivuxolimab. Here the CDR3 DNA reads TGTGCCAGCAGTTTTGACAGAAATGAAAAACTGTTTTTT. Its protein product is CASSFDRNEKLFF.